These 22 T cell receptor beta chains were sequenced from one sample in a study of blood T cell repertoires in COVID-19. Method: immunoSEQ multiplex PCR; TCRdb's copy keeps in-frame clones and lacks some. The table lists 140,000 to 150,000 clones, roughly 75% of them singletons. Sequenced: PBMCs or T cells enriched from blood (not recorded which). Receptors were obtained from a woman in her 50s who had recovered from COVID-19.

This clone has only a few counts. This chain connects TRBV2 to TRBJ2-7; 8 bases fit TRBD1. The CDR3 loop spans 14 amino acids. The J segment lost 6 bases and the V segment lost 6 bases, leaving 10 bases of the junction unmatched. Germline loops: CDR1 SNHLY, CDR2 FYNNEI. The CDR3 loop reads CASRRTGQESEQYF. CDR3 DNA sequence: TGTGCCAGCAGACGGACAGGGCAGGAGAGCGAGCAGTACTTC. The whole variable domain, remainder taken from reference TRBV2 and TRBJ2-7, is EPEVTQTPSHQVTQMGQEVILRCVPISNHLYFYWYRQILGQKVEFLVSFYNNEISEKSEIFDDQFSVERPDGSNFTLKIRSTKLEDSAMYFCASRRTGQESEQYFGPGTRLTVT.

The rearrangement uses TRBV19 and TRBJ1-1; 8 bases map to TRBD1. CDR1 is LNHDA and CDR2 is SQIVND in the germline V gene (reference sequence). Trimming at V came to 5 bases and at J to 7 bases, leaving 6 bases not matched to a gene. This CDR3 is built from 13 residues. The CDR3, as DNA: TGTGCCAGTAGTCCCCGGACAGGGATTGAAGCTTTCTTT. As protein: CASSPRTGIEAFF.

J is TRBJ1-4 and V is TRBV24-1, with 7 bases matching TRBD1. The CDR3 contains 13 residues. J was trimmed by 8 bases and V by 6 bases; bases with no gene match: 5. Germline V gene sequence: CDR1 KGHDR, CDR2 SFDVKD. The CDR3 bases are TGTGCCACCAGTCGACAGGGAATGGAAAAACTGTTTTTT. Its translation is CATSRQGMEKLFF.

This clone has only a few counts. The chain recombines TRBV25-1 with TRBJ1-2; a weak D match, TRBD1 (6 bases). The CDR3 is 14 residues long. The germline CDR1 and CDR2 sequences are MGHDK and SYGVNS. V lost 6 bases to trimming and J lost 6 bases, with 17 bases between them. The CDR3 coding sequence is TGTGCCAGCAGCGTCGGCAGGGGCCTTGATGGCTACACCTTC. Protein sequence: CASSVGRGLDGYTF.

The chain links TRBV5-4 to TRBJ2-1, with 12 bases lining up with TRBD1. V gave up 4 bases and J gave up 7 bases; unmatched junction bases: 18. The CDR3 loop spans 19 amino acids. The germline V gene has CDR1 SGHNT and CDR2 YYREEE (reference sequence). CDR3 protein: CASSLVPGQGAHPRNEQFF. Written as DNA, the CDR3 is TGTGCCAGCAGCCTCGTCCCGGGACAGGGGGCCCACCCCAGGAATGAGCAGTTCTTC.

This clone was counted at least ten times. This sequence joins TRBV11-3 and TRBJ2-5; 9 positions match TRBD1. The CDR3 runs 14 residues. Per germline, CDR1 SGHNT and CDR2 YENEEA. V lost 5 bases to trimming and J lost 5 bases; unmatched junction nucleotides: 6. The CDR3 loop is CASSPGQGIETQYF. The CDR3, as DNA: TGTGCCAGCAGCCCAGGACAGGGGATCGAGACCCAGTACTTC.

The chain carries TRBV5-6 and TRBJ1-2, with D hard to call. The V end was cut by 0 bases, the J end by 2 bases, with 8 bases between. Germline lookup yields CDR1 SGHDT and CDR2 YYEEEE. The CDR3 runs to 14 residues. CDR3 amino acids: CASSLGSTNYGYTF. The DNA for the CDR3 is TGTGCCAGCAGCTTGGGCAGTACGAACTATGGCTACACCTTC.

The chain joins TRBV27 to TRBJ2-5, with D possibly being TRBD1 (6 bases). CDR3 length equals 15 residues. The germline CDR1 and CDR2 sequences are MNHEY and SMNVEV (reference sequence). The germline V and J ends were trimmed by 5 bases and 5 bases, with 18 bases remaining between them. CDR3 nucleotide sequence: TGTGCCAGCAGTCCTAATCTTGCAGGGGCTGAGACCCAGTACTTC. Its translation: CASSPNLAGAETQYF.

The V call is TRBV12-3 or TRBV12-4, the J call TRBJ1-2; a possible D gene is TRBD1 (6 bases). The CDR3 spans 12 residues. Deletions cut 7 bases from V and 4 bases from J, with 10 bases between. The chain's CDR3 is CASMRGGYGYTF. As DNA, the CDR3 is TGTGCCAGCATGAGGGGGGGCTATGGCTACACCTTC.

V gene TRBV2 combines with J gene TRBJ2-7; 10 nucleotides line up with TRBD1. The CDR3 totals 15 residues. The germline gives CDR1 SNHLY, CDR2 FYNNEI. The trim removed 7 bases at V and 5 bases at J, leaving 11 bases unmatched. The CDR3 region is CASTTGGQGMDEQYF. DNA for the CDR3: TGTGCCAGCACCACGGGGGGACAGGGGATGGACGAGCAGTACTTC.

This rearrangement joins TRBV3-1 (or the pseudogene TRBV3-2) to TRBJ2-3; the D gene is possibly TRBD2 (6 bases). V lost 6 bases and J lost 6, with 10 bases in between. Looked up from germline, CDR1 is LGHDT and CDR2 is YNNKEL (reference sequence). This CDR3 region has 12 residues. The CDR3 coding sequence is TGTGCCAGCAGTACCCGGGGGGATACGCAGTATTTT. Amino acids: CASSTRGDTQYF.

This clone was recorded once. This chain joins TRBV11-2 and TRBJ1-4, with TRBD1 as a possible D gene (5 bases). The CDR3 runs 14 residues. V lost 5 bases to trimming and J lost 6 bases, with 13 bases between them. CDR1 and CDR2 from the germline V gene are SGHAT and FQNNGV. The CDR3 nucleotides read TGTGCCAGCAGCCGCGGGGCCACTTATGAAAAACTGTTTTTT. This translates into CASSRGATYEKLFF.

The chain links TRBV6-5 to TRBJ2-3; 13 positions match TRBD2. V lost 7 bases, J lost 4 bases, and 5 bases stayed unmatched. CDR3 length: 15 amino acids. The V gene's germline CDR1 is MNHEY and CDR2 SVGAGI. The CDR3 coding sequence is TGTGCCAGCACCACTAGCGGGGGGGGACCAGATACGCAGTATTTT. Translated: CASTTSGGGPDTQYF.

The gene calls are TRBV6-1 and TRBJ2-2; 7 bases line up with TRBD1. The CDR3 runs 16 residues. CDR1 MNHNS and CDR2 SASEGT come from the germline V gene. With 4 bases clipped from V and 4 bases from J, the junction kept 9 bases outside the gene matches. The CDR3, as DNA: TGTGCCAGCAGTGTAAGCACAGGGGTTTCCACCGGGGAGCTGTTTTTT. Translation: CASSVSTGVSTGELFF.

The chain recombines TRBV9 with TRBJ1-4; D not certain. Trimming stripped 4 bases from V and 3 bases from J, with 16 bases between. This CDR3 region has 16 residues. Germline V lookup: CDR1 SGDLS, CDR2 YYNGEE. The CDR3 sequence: CASSIGPAGPNEKLFF. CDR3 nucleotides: TGTGCCAGCAGCATCGGGCCGGCGGGTCCTAATGAAAAACTGTTTTTT. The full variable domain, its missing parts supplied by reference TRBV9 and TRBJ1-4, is DSGVTQTPKHLITATGQRVTLRCSPRSGDLSVYWYQQSLDQGLQFLIQYYNGEERAKGNILERFSAQQFPDLHSELNLSSLELGDSALYFCASSIGPAGPNEKLFFGSGTQLSVL.

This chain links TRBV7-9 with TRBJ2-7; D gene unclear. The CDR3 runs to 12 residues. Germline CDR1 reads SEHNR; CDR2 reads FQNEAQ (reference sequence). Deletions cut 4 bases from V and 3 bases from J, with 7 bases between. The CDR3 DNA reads TGTGCCAGCAGCTCGGAGTTCTACGAGCAGTACTTC. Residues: CASSSEFYEQYF.

This chain's CDR3 is CASRPGGYSGGHTDTQYF. Written as DNA, the CDR3 is TGTGCCAGCAGACCTGGGGGGTATAGCGGGGGCCACACAGATACGCAGTATTTT. This sequence joins TRBV28 and TRBJ2-3, with 9 bases aligning to TRBD2. This CDR3 has 18 amino acids. Germline V gene data show CDR1 as MDHEN and CDR2 as SYDVKM. The V and J ends lost 6 bases and 2 bases, in that order; junction bases with no gene match: 15.

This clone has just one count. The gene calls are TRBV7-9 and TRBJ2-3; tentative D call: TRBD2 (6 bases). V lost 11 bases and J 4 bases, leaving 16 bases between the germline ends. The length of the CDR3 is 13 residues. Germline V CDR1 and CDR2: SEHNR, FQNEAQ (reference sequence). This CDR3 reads CACLPPGADTQYF. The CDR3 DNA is TGTGCCTGTCTACCGCCGGGGGCAGATACGCAGTATTTT.

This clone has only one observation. This chain's CDR3 is CSVFDFGTQYF. CDR3 coding DNA: TGCAGCGTGTTCGACTTCGGGACCCAGTACTTC. This rearrangement joins TRBV29-1 to TRBJ2-5; D is undetermined. Trimming left V 6 bases short and J 7 bases short, with 12 bases between. CDR3 length equals 11 residues. CDR1 is SQVTM and CDR2 is ANQGSEA in the germline V gene.

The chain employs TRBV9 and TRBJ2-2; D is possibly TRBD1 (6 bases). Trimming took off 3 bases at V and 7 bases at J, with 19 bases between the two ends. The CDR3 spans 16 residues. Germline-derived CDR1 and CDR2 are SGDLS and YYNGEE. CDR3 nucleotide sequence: TGTGCCAGCAGCGGGAGCCTCGGCAGGGGTTTCGGGGAGCTGTTTTTT. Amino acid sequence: CASSGSLGRGFGELFF. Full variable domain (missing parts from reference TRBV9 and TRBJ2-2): DSGVTQTPKHLITATGQRVTLRCSPRSGDLSVYWYQQSLDQGLQFLIQYYNGEERAKGNILERFSAQQFPDLHSELNLSSLELGDSALYFCASSGSLGRGFGELFFGEGSRLTVL.

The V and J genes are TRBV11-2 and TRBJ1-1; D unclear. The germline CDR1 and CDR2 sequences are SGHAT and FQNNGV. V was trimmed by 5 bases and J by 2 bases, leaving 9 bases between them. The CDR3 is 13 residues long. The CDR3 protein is CASSLIANTEAFF. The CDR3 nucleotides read TGTGCCAGCAGCCTAATAGCCAACACTGAAGCTTTCTTT.

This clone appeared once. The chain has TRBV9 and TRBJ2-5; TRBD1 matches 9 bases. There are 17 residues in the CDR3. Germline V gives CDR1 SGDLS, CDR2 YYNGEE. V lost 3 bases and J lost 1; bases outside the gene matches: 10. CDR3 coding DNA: TGTGCCAGCAGCGCAGGTAGGACAGGGGATCTCCAAGAGACCCAGTACTTC. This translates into CASSAGRTGDLQETQYF.